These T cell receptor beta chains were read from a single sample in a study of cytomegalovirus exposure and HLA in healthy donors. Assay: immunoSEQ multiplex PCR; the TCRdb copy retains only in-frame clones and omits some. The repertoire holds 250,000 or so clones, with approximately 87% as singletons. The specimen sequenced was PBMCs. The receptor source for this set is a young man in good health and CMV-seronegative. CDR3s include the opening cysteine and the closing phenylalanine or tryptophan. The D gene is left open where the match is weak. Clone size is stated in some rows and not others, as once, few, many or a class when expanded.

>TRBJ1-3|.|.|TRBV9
CASSPRAGNTIYF
TGTGCCAGCAGCCCCCGAGCTGGAAACACCATATATTTT
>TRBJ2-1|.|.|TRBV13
CASSFPRGDSNEQFF
TGTGCCAGCAGCTTTCCCCGCGGGGACTCCAATGAGCAGTTCTTC
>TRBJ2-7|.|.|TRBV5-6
CASSLARTPPEQYF
TGTGCCAGCAGCTTGGCAAGGACACCTCCCGAGCAGTACTTC
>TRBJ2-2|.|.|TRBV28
CASTPFGLTGELFF
TGTGCCAGCACCCCGTTTGGCCTCACCGGGGAGCTGTTTTTT
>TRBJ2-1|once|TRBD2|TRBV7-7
CASSRTSGGNSYNEQFF
TGTGCTAGCAGCCGAACTAGCGGGGGGAACTCCTACAATGAGCAGTTCTTC
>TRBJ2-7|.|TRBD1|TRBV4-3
CASSQDIPDRGIYEQYF
TGCGCCAGCAGCCAAGATATCCCGGACAGGGGTATCTACGAGCAGTACTTC
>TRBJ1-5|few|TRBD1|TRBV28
CASSPGQRRQPQHF
TGTGCCAGCAGCCCGGGACAGCGAAGGCAGCCCCAGCATTTT
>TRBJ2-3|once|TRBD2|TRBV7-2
CASSFGRGDTQYF
TGTGCCAGCAGCTTCGGGAGGGGGGATACGCAGTATTTT
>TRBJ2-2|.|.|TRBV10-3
CAKPLTGCFITGELFF
TGTGCCAAACCACTCACAGGGTGTTTTATCACCGGGGAGCTGTTTTTT
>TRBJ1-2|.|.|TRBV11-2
CASSLSPWADGYTF
TGTGCCAGCAGCCTATCGCCCTGGGCCGACGGCTACACCTTC
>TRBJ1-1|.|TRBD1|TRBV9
CASSAQGKDTEAFF
TGTGCCAGCAGCGCACAGGGGAAGGACACTGAAGCTTTCTTT
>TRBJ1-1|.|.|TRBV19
CASTAGVNTEAFF
TGTGCCAGTACCGCCGGGGTGAACACTGAAGCTTTCTTT
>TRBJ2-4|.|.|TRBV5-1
CASSLDAGASNIQYF
TGCGCCAGCAGCTTGGATGCGGGGGCGAGTAACATTCAGTACTTC
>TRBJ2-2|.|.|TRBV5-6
CASSARGTGELFF
TGTGCCAGCAGTGCTAGGGGTACCGGGGAGCTGTTTTTT
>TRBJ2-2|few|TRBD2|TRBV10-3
CATTTSGNTGELFF
TGTGCCACCACGACTAGCGGGAATACCGGGGAGCTGTTTTTT
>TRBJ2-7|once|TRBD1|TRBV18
CASSWGTVSYEQYF
TGTGCCAGCTCATGGGGGACAGTCTCCTACGAGCAGTACTTC
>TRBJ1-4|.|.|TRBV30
CAWSGTPGGELFF
TGTGCCTGGAGTGGGACGCCGGGAGGGGAACTGTTTTTT
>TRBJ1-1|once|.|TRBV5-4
CASQGQRNTEAFF
TGTGCCAGCCAGGGGCAGAGGAACACTGAAGCTTTCTTT
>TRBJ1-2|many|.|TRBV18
CASSLNGGSADGYGYTF
TGTGCCAGCTCACTAAATGGCGGGTCCGCGGATGGCTATGGCTACACCTTC
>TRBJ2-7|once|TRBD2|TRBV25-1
CASKAAGTRGMGPYF
TGTGCCAGCAAGGCGGCCGGGACTAGGGGTATGGGGCCTTACTTC
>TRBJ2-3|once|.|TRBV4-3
CASSQDISTDTQYF
TGCGCCAGCAGCCAAGATATCTCCACAGATACGCAGTATTTT
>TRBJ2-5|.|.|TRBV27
CASSWTPPGETQYF
TGTGCCAGCAGTTGGACGCCCCCGGGGGAGACCCAGTACTTC
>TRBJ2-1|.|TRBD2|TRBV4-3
CASSQEGRAGGINEQFF
TGCGCCAGCAGCCAAGAGGGGAGAGCGGGGGGGATCAATGAGCAGTTCTTC
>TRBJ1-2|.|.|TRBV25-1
CASSEYGGHYGYTF
TGTGCCAGCAGTGAATATGGGGGCCACTATGGCTACACCTTC
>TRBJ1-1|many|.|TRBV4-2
CASSQSGVVGTMNTEAFF
TGTGCCAGCAGCCAATCCGGGGTGGTTGGGACTATGAACACTGAAGCTTTCTTT
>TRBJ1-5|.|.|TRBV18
CASSRQHSNQPQHF
TGTGCCAGCTCACGACAGCATAGCAATCAGCCCCAGCATTTT
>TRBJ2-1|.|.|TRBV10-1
CASSGPGYEQFF
TGCGCCAGCAGTGGGCCAGGTTATGAGCAGTTCTTC
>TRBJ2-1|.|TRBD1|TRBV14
CASSRLGGADYNEQFF
TGTGCCAGCAGCCGCCTAGGGGGCGCGGACTACAATGAGCAGTTCTTC
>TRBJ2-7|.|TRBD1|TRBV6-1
CASSPGTGVIGQYF
TGTGCCAGCAGTCCCGGGACAGGGGTAATTGGGCAGTACTTC
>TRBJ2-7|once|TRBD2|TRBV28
CASSTGLAGDEQYF
TGTGCCAGCAGTACGGGACTAGCGGGAGATGAGCAGTACTTC
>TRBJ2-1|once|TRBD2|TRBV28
CASSPAGTSGHNEQFF
TGTGCCAGCAGTCCGGCCGGGACTAGCGGACACAATGAGCAGTTCTTC
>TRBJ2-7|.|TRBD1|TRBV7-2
CASSYRTGGASEQYF
TGTGCCAGCAGCTATAGGACAGGGGGCGCGAGTGAGCAGTACTTC
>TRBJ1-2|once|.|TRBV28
CASSSGQPLRVGYTF
TGTGCCAGCAGTTCCGGACAGCCGCTTAGGGTTGGCTACACCTTC
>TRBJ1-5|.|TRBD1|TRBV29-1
CSVARETGGIDQPQHF
TGCAGCGTTGCAAGGGAGACAGGGGGGATCGATCAGCCCCAGCATTTT
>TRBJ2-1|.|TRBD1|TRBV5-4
CARDRDSDSYNEQFF
TGTGCCAGGGATCGGGACAGTGACTCCTACAATGAGCAGTTCTTC
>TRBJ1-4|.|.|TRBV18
CASSPTRFNEKLFF
TGTGCCAGCTCACCAACGCGATTTAATGAAAAACTGTTTTTT